This note documents a single T cell receptor (beta chain) sequence. What it recognizes is unknown. Mouse names are used for the genes. Coverage ceases 4 residues before the CDR3 finishes, and the germline J gene fills in the end. Scientists pooled cutaneous lymph node cells and sorted them on CD4, CD8alpha, NKG2D, NKG2ACE and other markers. Extracted from the samples, RNA was reverse transcribed into cDNA to serve as the sequencing template. This table comes from immunoSEQ multiplex PCR, and its TCRdb copy is limited to in-frame clones, with some not included. The specimen has approximately 300,000 clones, none found just once. This sample stems from a study of CD8+ T cells in alopecia areata. For the study at large: Spontaneous alopecia affected the 6-12-month-old C3H/HeJ graft donors, whose skin was transplanted to approximately 7-10-week-old female C3H/HeJ mice. General study points: For lesional scalp, especially alopecia totalis/universalis, clonality was higher than in normal scalp.

V was clipped by 2 bases and J by 0 bases; unmatched bases: 2. The CDR3 has 17 amino acids. CDR1 is LGHNA, CDR2 YNLKQL, per germline (reference sequence). This receptor was identified in a C3H/HeJ mouse with alopecia areata. Mouse strain MHC haplotype: H2-k. The chain couples TRBV5 to TRBJ2-1, with 12 bases aligning to TRBD2. The specimen sequenced was CD4+ T cells sorted from a lymph node. The CDR3 loop reads CASSQSGLGGNYAEQFF. CDR3 DNA (partial): TGTGCCAGCAGCCAATCGGGACTGGGGGGTAACTATGCT.